A single sample gave rise to the 26 T cell receptor beta chains below, sequenced in a study of shared clonotypes between healthy human individuals. The data were produced by immunoSEQ multiplex PCR, yet TCRdb's version contains in-frame clones alone and is incomplete. Of about 510,000 clones detected, 90% to 96% appear once; the ten largest clones hold 0.06%. The source material was naive CD4+ T cells sorted from blood. Noted subset: CD45RA+ positively selected. The receptors here all came from a woman aged 25-40 years in good health.

The chain combines TRBV7-2 with TRBJ2-3; 9 bases map to TRBD1. Per the germline V gene, CDR1 is SGHTA and CDR2 is FQGNSA. The CDR3 loop spans 15 amino acids. Trimming cost V 3 bases and J 4 bases; bases outside gene matches: 5. CDR3 protein: CASSFLTGGSDTQYF. In DNA form, the CDR3 reads TGTGCCAGCAGCTTCTTGACAGGGGGTTCAGATACGCAGTATTTT. The full variable domain, rest sourced from reference TRBV7-2 and TRBJ2-3, is GAGVSQSPSNKVTEKGKDVELRCDPISGHTALYWYRQSLGQGLEFLIYFQGNSAPDKSGLPSDRFSAERTGGSVSTLTIQRTQQEDSAVYLCASSFLTGGSDTQYFGPGTRLTVL.

The chain combines TRBV9 with TRBJ2-7, with 7 bases aligning to TRBD2. Germline CDR1 is SGDLS and CDR2 is YYNGEE. The ends lost 4 bases at V and 2 bases at J; junction bases unmatched: 9. The CDR3 length is 15 residues. The DNA for the CDR3 is TGTGCCAGCAGCCCTCGGGGAGGGTCTCCCTACGAGCAGTACTTC. Protein: CASSPRGGSPYEQYF.

The chain joins TRBV5-4 to TRBJ2-1; no clear D. CDR1 and CDR2 (germline): SGHNT, YYREEE (reference sequence). V was cut by 5 bases and J by 6 bases, with 18 bases left in between. CDR3 length: 15 amino acids. CDR3 protein: CASSPGPEAPNEQFF. The CDR3 nucleotides are TGTGCCAGCAGTCCGGGTCCAGAAGCCCCCAATGAGCAGTTCTTC.

The chain employs TRBV28 and TRBJ1-4; 7 bases fit TRBD1. Germline trimming cut 7 bases from V and 7 bases from J; bases unmatched to any gene: 12. This CDR3 spans 15 amino acids. The germline gives CDR1 MDHEN, CDR2 SYDVKM. The CDR3 here is CASTRQGIRTEKLFF. CDR3 DNA: TGTGCCAGCACCAGACAGGGAATCCGGACTGAAAAACTGTTTTTT. Full variable domain (missing parts from reference TRBV28 and TRBJ1-4): DVKVTQSSRYLVKRTGEKVFLECVQDMDHENMFWYRQDPGLGLRLIYFSYDVKMKEKGDIPEGYSVSREKKERFSLILESASTNQTSMYLCASTRQGIRTEKLFFGSGTQLSVL.

This chain uses TRBV6-1 with TRBJ1-6; no definite D call. Germline V CDR1 and CDR2: MNHNS, SASEGT. Trimming pared 7 bases from V and 14 bases from J, leaving 18 bases between. This CDR3 is built from 13 residues. The CDR3 DNA sequence: TGTGCCAGCACCCCGGGCCGCCTGGGATCCCTCCACTTT. It yields the protein CASTPGRLGSLHF.

CDR3 nucleotides: TGTGCCAGCAGTGATCCGGGGGGCGCGAACACCGGGGAGCTGTTTTTT. Its translation is CASSDPGGANTGELFF. The chain is built from TRBV25-1 and TRBJ2-2; D may be TRBD2 (7 bases). Trimming shortened V by 3 bases and J by 0 bases, and 11 bases separated the two germline ends. CDR3 length: 16 amino acids. Germline CDR1 reads MGHDK; CDR2 reads SYGVNS.

The chain couples TRBV5-4 to TRBJ2-5; D may be TRBD2 (6 bases). V was trimmed by 7 bases and J by 5 bases, leaving 15 bases between them. Germline loops: CDR1 SGHNT, CDR2 YYREEE (reference sequence). This CDR3 is 13 amino acids long. The CDR3 loop is CASQWEVGETQYF. The DNA of the CDR3 is TGTGCCAGCCAATGGGAGGTTGGGGAGACCCAGTACTTC.

For this clone: An end of the junction does not agree with germline; a read error may underlie this. The V and J genes are TRBV9 and TRBJ2-7; D is perhaps TRBD1 (5 bases). CDR3 length: 11 amino acids. CDR1 and CDR2 (germline): SGDLS, YYNGEE. The CDR3 loop is CASSDSRFRDF. The CDR3 region has the DNA TGTGCCAGCAGCGACAGTCGCTTCAGGGACTTC. Filled out from reference TRBV9 and TRBJ2-7, the complete variable domain reads DSGVTQTPKHLITATGQRVTLRCSPRSGDLSVYWYQQSLDQGLQFLIQYYNGEERAKGNILERFSAQQFPDLHSELNLSSLELGDSALYFCASSDSRFRDFGPGTRLTVT.

The gene calls are TRBV11-1 and TRBJ2-1; TRBD2 agrees at 13 bases. CDR1 is SGHAT, CDR2 FQDESV, per germline (reference sequence). This CDR3 spans 16 amino acids. J gave up 3 bases and V 6 bases, and 5 bases lay outside the gene matches. The chain's CDR3 is CASREGLAGNYNEQFF. CDR3 bases: TGTGCCAGCAGAGAGGGACTAGCGGGGAACTACAATGAGCAGTTCTTC.

The chain recombines TRBV27 with TRBJ2-4, with 10 nucleotides matching TRBD1. The CDR3 has 15 amino acids. Germline V gene sequence: CDR1 MNHEY, CDR2 SMNVEV (reference sequence). Trimming at V came to 6 bases and at J to 8 bases, leaving 10 bases not matched to a gene. The CDR3 region is CASSPGTGVTDIQYF. The CDR3 bases are TGTGCCAGCAGCCCCGGGACAGGGGTTACGGACATTCAGTACTTC.

The V call is TRBV27, the J call TRBJ1-6; TRBD1 is a possible D gene (5 bases). The germline gives CDR1 MNHEY, CDR2 SMNVEV (reference sequence). V lost 2 bases and J 5 bases, leaving 13 bases between the germline ends. This CDR3 is built from 16 residues. CDR3 sequence: CASSLGAGPDNSPLHF. The CDR3 DNA reads TGTGCCAGCAGTTTAGGGGCAGGACCCGATAATTCACCCCTCCACTTT.

The CDR3 region is CAISVGGNYEQYF. In nucleotides, the CDR3 is TGTGCCATCAGTGTTGGGGGTAACTACGAGCAGTACTTC. The chain recombines TRBV10-3 with TRBJ2-7; D possibly matches TRBD1 or TRBD2 (5 bases each). Germline V gene data show CDR1 as ENHRY and CDR2 as SYGVKD. Trimming left V 4 bases short and J 3 bases short, with 10 bases between. The CDR3 extends over 13 amino acids.

The chain has TRBV2 and TRBJ2-2; D remains ambiguous. Germline V gene data show CDR1 as SNHLY and CDR2 as FYNNEI. Trimming took 4 bases from V and 1 from J, leaving 7 bases between them. The CDR3 extends over 14 amino acids. CDR3: CASSVRMNTGELFF. CDR3 nucleotides: TGTGCCAGCAGTGTTCGGATGAACACCGGGGAGCTGTTTTTT.

The chain links TRBV9 to TRBJ2-3; no clear D gene. V was shortened by 6 bases and J by 4 bases, with 15 bases between the two germline ends. This CDR3 has 14 amino acids. Germline V gene sequence: CDR1 SGDLS, CDR2 YYNGEE. This CDR3 is CASTIGPVPDTQYF. The CDR3 DNA reads as TGTGCCAGCACCATAGGACCCGTCCCAGATACGCAGTATTTT.

This clone is a singleton in its sample. The rearrangement uses TRBV5-1 and TRBJ2-4, with 8 bases matching TRBD1. Germline-derived CDR1 and CDR2 are SGHRS and YFSETQ. The V gene end was trimmed by 4 bases and the J gene end by 7 bases; junction bases not matched to a gene: 10. The CDR3 loop spans 15 amino acids. The CDR3 DNA follows: TGCGCCAGCAGCGCTGAAAACCGGGACAGGAACATTCAGTACTTC. Protein sequence: CASSAENRDRNIQYF. The full variable domain, rest sourced from reference TRBV5-1 and TRBJ2-4, is KAGVTQTPRYLIKTRGQQVTLSCSPISGHRSVSWYQQTPGQGLQFLFEYFSETQRNKGNFPGRFSGRQFSNSRSEMNVSTLELGDSALYLCASSAENRDRNIQYFGAGTRLSVL.

This clone has only a few counts. V usage is TRBV28 and J usage is TRBJ2-7; perhaps D is TRBD1 or TRBD2 (5 bases each). V was clipped by 6 bases and J by 0 bases, with 9 bases between them. CDR1 is MDHEN, CDR2 SYDVKM, per germline. The CDR3 is made up of 13 amino acids. CDR3 amino acids: CASSRDASYEQYF. In nucleotides, the CDR3 is TGTGCCAGCAGCCGGGACGCCTCCTACGAGCAGTACTTC.

V and J are TRBV29-1 and TRBJ2-7; D remains ambiguous. V was trimmed by 0 bases and J by 2 bases, leaving 5 bases between them. Looked up from germline, CDR1 is SQVTM and CDR2 is ANQGSEA. The CDR3 runs to 12 residues. CDR3 nucleotides: TGCAGCGTTGAAGATCTGGCCTACGAGCAGTACTTC. It encodes CSVEDLAYEQYF.

This clone has a single count. V is TRBV6-5 and J is TRBJ2-1; 12 nucleotides line up with TRBD2. V lost 2 bases, J lost 8 bases, and 7 bases stayed unmatched. The CDR3 runs 16 residues. The V gene's germline CDR1 is MNHEY and CDR2 SVGAGI. DNA for the CDR3: TGTGCCAGCAGTTACCCTGGACTAGCGGGAATCGATGAGCAGTTCTTC. Translation gives CASSYPGLAGIDEQFF.

The chain links TRBV7-9 to TRBJ2-1, with 8 bases fitting TRBD2. V was pared by 7 bases and J by 9 bases, with 5 bases of the junction left unmatched. The CDR3 has 12 residues. In germline, CDR1 is SEHNR, CDR2 FQNEAQ (reference sequence). The CDR3 reads CASTGTSTEQFF. The CDR3 DNA is TGTGCCAGCACCGGGACTAGTACTGAGCAGTTCTTC.

The chain joins TRBV27 to TRBJ2-3; TRBD1 might be the D (6 bases). The CDR3 has 15 residues. The germline V gene encodes CDR1 MNHEY and CDR2 SMNVEV (reference sequence). Trimming cost V 5 bases and J 4 bases, with 16 bases left between them. CDR3: CASSGGRGVADTQYF. The CDR3 DNA is TGTGCCAGCAGTGGCGGCAGGGGCGTTGCAGATACGCAGTATTTT.

The rearrangement joins TRBV19 to TRBJ1-1, with 11 bases aligning to TRBD1. The germline gives CDR1 LNHDA, CDR2 SQIVND (reference sequence). V shed 9 bases and J 5 bases; nucleotides not matched to a gene: 11. The CDR3 runs to 15 residues. CDR3 nucleotides: TGTGCCAGCCTGGGACAGGGGGTTATAGCGACTGAAGCTTTCTTT. This sequence encodes CASLGQGVIATEAFF.

The genes are TRBV28 and TRBJ1-1; D unclear. CDR1 is MDHEN, CDR2 SYDVKM, per germline. The V end lost 2 bases, the J end lost 0 bases, and 10 bases lay between the germline ends. CDR3 size: 15 residues. The CDR3 loop is CASSLPSPMNTEAFF. DNA of the CDR3: TGTGCCAGCAGTTTACCCAGCCCAATGAACACTGAAGCTTTCTTT.

A word on this clone: The sample has other DNA sequences that encode this CDR3 too. This rearrangement joins TRBV5-5 to TRBJ2-2; D is undetermined. V lost 4 bases and J 2 bases, leaving 3 bases between the germline ends. The CDR3 is 12 amino acids. Per the germline V gene, CDR1 is SGHKS and CDR2 is YYEKEE (reference sequence). The CDR3 DNA follows: TGTGCCAGCAGCCCAAACACCGGGGAGCTGTTTTTT. Translation: CASSPNTGELFF. Full variable domain (remainder filled in from reference TRBV5-5 and TRBJ2-2): DAGVTQSPTHLIKTRGQQVTLRCSPISGHKSVSWYQQVLGQGPQFIFQYYEKEERGRGNFPDRFSARQFPNYSSELNVNALLLGDSALYLCASSPNTGELFFGEGSRLTVL.

The chain couples TRBV28 to TRBJ1-1; 11 bases match TRBD1. Germline V gene data show CDR1 as MDHEN and CDR2 as SYDVKM. V lost 9 bases and J lost 10; bases outside the gene matches: 13. The CDR3 covers 14 residues. CDR3 nucleotide sequence: TGTGCCAGTACGCCCGGTGGGACAGGGGGGTTAGCTTTCTTT. Residues: CASTPGGTGGLAFF.

The rearrangement links TRBV21-1 to TRBJ2-3; TRBD2 was called by the table and not checked on the DNA. TRBV21-1 is annotated as a pseudogene. This CDR3 has 17 amino acids. CDR3 nucleotide sequence: TGTGCCAGCAGCCCAAAGGACTCGGTGATAGGGACAGATACGCAGTATTTT. Translating gives CASSPKDSVIGTDTQYF.

The chain joins TRBV18 to TRBJ2-7; 8 nucleotides match TRBD1. Germline V gene sequence: CDR1 KGHSH, CDR2 LQKENI. This CDR3 is built from 14 residues. V lost 2 bases and J lost 5; bases outside the gene matches: 5. The CDR3 DNA follows: TGTGCCAGCTCACCAGGCAGGGGGCTGCACGAGCAGTACTTC. Translating it yields CASSPGRGLHEQYF.